What follows are 20 T cell receptor beta chains derived from one specimen sequenced in a study of metastatic and nonmetastatic thyroid tumors. Using MiXCR, TCRdb reanalyzed the PCR reads. The repertoire holds 35,000 to 40,000 clones, around 20% seen once, with 15% in the top ten. The entire patient cohort was treatment-naive prior to thyroid surgery. Source material: blood. These receptors came from a female donor with papillary thyroid cancer or a benign thyroid nodule (not recorded which). Some clones in this sample may be carry-over from other donors' samples.

This clone was observed a few times. A read error may account for a junction end that differs from germline. The chain carries TRBV6-1 and TRBJ1-4; D gene unclear. Germline loops: CDR1 MNHNS, CDR2 SASEGT. The CDR3 spans 14 residues. CDR3 nucleotide sequence: TGTGCCAGCAGGCCAAGGGTTGGGAATGAAAAGCTGTTTTTT. Translating gives CASRPRVGNEKLFF.

Ten or more counts support this clone. This chain's CDR3 is CAWALGRSSGNTIYF. DNA of the CDR3: TGTGCCTGGGCACTGGGACGGAGCTCTGGAAACACCATATATTTT. The rearrangement joins TRBV30 to TRBJ1-3, with D perhaps TRBD1 (5 bases). Germline CDR1 reads GTSNPN; CDR2 reads SVGIG (reference sequence). V dropped 5 bases and J dropped 0 bases, with 14 bases sitting between them. This CDR3 spans 15 amino acids.

Notes on this clone: This may be a read error: a much more frequent sequence differs by one nucleotide. The gene calls are TRBV9 and TRBJ2-3, with TRBD2 identical over 11 bases. Germline V gives CDR1 SGDLS, CDR2 YYNGEE. With V trimmed by 6 bases and J by 1 base, 7 bases remained unmatched. The CDR3 contains 16 residues. Here the CDR3 DNA reads TGTGCCAGCATCACTAGCGGGAGTCCCCGCACAGATACGCAGTATTTT. Translation: CASITSGSPRTDTQYF.

Turning to this clone: A much larger clone is a single base away; this may be a read error. The same CDR3 can be traced to other DNA sequences in this sample. The V gene is TRBV18, the J gene TRBJ2-3, with TRBD2 as a possible D gene (5 bases). Germline lookup yields CDR1 KGHSH and CDR2 LQKENI. The CDR3 covers 16 residues. CDR3 loop: CASSPQERAFTDTQYF. DNA of the CDR3: TGTGCCAGCTCACCACAGGAGAGGGCTTTCACAGATACACAGTATTTT.

This clone counts as medium-sized (0.01 to 0.1%). The chain joins TRBV6-2 or TRBV6-3 to TRBJ1-2; D is unclear. The germline gives CDR1 MNHEY, CDR2 SVGEGT. The CDR3 has 11 amino acids. V gave up 8 bases and J gave up 6 bases, with 10 bases separating them. In DNA, the CDR3 is TGTGCCAGCCGACTCCGGCATGGCTACACCTTC. This encodes CASRLRHGYTF.

This clone was observed many times. Distinct nucleotide sequences in the sample also encode this CDR3. This sequence joins TRBV10-1 and TRBJ2-1; D assignment may be TRBD1 or TRBD2 (5 bases each). Per germline, CDR1 WNHNN and CDR2 SYGVQD (reference sequence). This CDR3 contains 16 residues. Trimming took off 5 bases at V and 3 bases at J, with 17 bases between the two ends. In DNA, the CDR3 is TGCGCCAGCAGTACTGGGACCTCAGATTTCTACAATGAGCAGTTCTTC. Translated, it gives CASSTGTSDFYNEQFF.

There are many counts of this clone. The rearrangement uses TRBV12-3 or TRBV12-4 and TRBJ2-1; possibly TRBD1 for D (7 bases). V was cut by 5 bases and J by 10 bases, with 15 bases left in between. This CDR3 has 13 amino acids. CDR3 sequence (DNA): TGTGCCAGCAGTACTAGCATCAGGGGGGAGCAGTTCTTC. It codes for CASSTSIRGEQFF.

This clone was seen at least ten times. A much larger clone lies a single base off, so this may be a read error. In the same sample, other DNA sequences code for this CDR3. The chain joins TRBV6-4 to TRBJ2-3, with 8 bases that match TRBD2. CDR1 is MRHNA, CDR2 SNTAGT, per germline. The CDR3 contains 16 residues. CDR3 residues: CASSDSTGGGTDTQYF. CDR3 DNA sequence: TGTGCCAGCAGCGACTCAACGGGAGGGGGCACAGATACGCAGTATTTT.

V and J are TRBV7-9 and TRBJ1-6; 7 nucleotides agree with TRBD1. V was clipped by 5 bases and J by 3 bases; unmatched bases: 4. Germline-derived CDR1 and CDR2 are SEHNR and FQNEAQ (reference sequence). The CDR3 totals 15 residues. The CDR3 region has the DNA TGTGCCAGCAGCACTTGGGACAGCTATAATTCACCCCTCCACTTT. Residues: CASSTWDSYNSPLHF.

This clone was counted only a few times. The chain combines TRBV12-3 or TRBV12-4 with TRBJ2-6; the D is unclear. V gave up 0 bases and J gave up 6 bases, with 12 bases separating them. The CDR3 runs to 16 residues. The CDR3 reads CASSLAGLKQANVLTF. In nucleotides, the CDR3 is TGTGCCAGCAGTTTAGCGGGATTGAAACAGGCCAACGTCCTGACTTTC.

This clone was picked up many times. V usage is TRBV20-1 and J usage is TRBJ2-1; 13 nucleotides align to TRBD2. The length of the CDR3 is 15 residues. Germline CDR1 and CDR2: DFQATT and SNEGSKA (reference sequence). With 2 bases clipped from V and 9 bases from J, the junction kept 7 bases outside the gene matches. The CDR3 DNA follows: TGCAGTGCTAGACGGACTAGCGGGAGAGTTTTTGAGCAGTTCTTC. Translation: CSARRTSGRVFEQFF.

Many counts were recorded for this clone. The V and J genes are TRBV12-3 or TRBV12-4 and TRBJ2-6; the match to TRBD2 covers 8 bases. V was clipped by 2 bases and J by 2 bases; unmatched bases: 5. This CDR3 has 17 amino acids. The CDR3 is CASSLRGGVTGANVLTF. CDR3 sequence (DNA): TGTGCCAGCAGTTTACGGGGGGGGGTAACTGGGGCCAACGTCCTGACTTTC.

This clone was found a few times. V usage is TRBV30 and J usage is TRBJ1-4; weak D call: TRBD1 (5 bases). The CDR3 has 16 residues. CDR1 GTSNPN and CDR2 SVGIG come from the germline V gene (reference sequence). Trimming removed 2 bases from V and 3 bases from J, with 16 bases in between. The CDR3 bases are TGTGCCTGGAGTCTAACTGGACGGGGGTCTAATGAAAAACTGTTTTTT. It encodes CAWSLTGRGSNEKLFF.

This clone has a count of ten or more. V gene TRBV30 combines with J gene TRBJ2-3; D may be TRBD2 (6 bases). The V gene lost 0 bases and the J gene lost 5 bases, with 12 bases spanning the gap. The germline CDR1 and CDR2 sequences are GTSNPN and SVGIG (reference sequence). The length of the CDR3 is 14 residues. The CDR3, as DNA: TGTGCCTGGAGTGTCGGGAGCCGTGTAGATACGCAGTATTTT. Translating it yields CAWSVGSRVDTQYF.

The genes are TRBV19 and TRBJ1-4, with 8 bases fitting TRBD1. Looked up from germline, CDR1 is LNHDA and CDR2 is SQIVND (reference sequence). The V segment lost 4 bases and the J segment 4 bases; nucleotides outside the gene matches: 11. This CDR3 contains 17 residues. In DNA form, the CDR3 reads TGTGCCAGTAGTAGACAGGGGTACGGGGAAAGTAATGAAAAACTGTTTTTT. It specifies CASSRQGYGESNEKLFF.

This clone is labeled as medium-sized. This chain uses TRBV28 with TRBJ2-7; 10 nucleotides agree with TRBD2. Germline V gives CDR1 MDHEN, CDR2 SYDVKM. The CDR3 length is 16 residues. The ends lost 1 base at V and 5 bases at J; junction bases unmatched: 8. CDR3 nucleotide sequence: TGTGCCAGCAGTTTATCCAGCGGGAGGGCCGGCAACGAGCAGTACTTC. Encoded protein: CASSLSSGRAGNEQYF.

This clone has ten or more counts. The V gene is TRBV30, the J gene TRBJ2-7; D possibly uses TRBD1 or TRBD2 (6 bases each). The CDR3 runs to 13 residues. Trimming took off 2 bases at V and 6 bases at J, with 14 bases between the two ends. Germline-derived CDR1 and CDR2 are GTSNPN and SVGIG (reference sequence). The CDR3 loop reads CAWSTGALGEQYF. In DNA, the CDR3 is TGTGCCTGGAGTACGGGGGCGCTTGGCGAGCAGTACTTC.

This clone has only a few counts. The V call is TRBV28, the J call TRBJ2-3; 7 bases map to TRBD1. The CDR3 loop spans 16 amino acids. With V trimmed by 5 bases and J by 6 bases, 14 bases remained unmatched. CDR1 and CDR2 (germline): MDHEN, SYDVKM. CDR3 loop: CASSPTGCVSPDTQYF. The CDR3 coding sequence is TGTGCCAGCAGTCCGACAGGGTGTGTATCTCCTGATACGCAGTATTTT.

The V call is TRBV6-6, the J call TRBJ2-7, with D possibly called TRBD1 or TRBD2 (5 bases each). The CDR3 extends over 14 amino acids. With 0 bases removed from V and 3 bases from J, the gap between germline ends came to 9 bases. The V gene's germline CDR1 is MNHNY and CDR2 SVGAGI (reference sequence). CDR3 loop: CASSYSSGGYEQYF. The CDR3 coding sequence is TGTGCCAGCAGTTACTCGAGTGGGGGCTACGAGCAGTACTTC.

This clone was counted ten times or more. V gene TRBV3-1 combines with J gene TRBJ2-6, with D perhaps matching TRBD1 or TRBD2 (5 bases each). The CDR3 contains 20 residues. Trimming pared 0 bases from V and 0 bases from J, leaving 18 bases between. The germline gives CDR1 LGHDT, CDR2 YNNKEL (reference sequence). The CDR3 bases are TGTGCCAGCAGCCAAGAATCGGGACCGGGTGGGCTCTCTGGGGCCAACGTCCTGACTTTC. Amino acids: CASSQESGPGGLSGANVLTF. The variable domain in full, completed from reference TRBV3-1 and TRBJ2-6, reads DTAVSQTPKYLVTQMGNDKSIKCEQNLGHDTMYWYKQDSKKFLKIMFSYNNKELIINETVPNRFSPKSPDKAHLNLHINSLELGDSAVYFCASSQESGPGGLSGANVLTFGAGSRLTVL.